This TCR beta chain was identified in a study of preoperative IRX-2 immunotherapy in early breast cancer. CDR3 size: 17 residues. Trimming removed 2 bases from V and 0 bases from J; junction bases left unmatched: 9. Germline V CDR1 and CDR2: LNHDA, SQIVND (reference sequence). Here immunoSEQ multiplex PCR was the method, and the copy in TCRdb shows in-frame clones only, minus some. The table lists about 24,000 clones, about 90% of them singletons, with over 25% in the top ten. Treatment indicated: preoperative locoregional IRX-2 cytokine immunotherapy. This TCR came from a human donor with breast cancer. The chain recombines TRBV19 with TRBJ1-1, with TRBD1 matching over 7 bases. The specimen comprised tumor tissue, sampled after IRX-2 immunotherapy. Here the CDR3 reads CASSIFRTGQLNTEAFF. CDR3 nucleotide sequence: TGTGCCAGTAGTATATTCCGAACGGGACAGCTGAACACTGAAGCTTTCTTT.